This T cell receptor beta chain originates from a study of cytomegalovirus exposure and HLA in healthy donors. Background on the study: Drawn from HLA-typed donors, 65 million to 100 million unique TCRs were held in an early data release. Overall study results and limits: A later analysis linked around 17,000 TCR beta sequences to HLA alleles at 0.05 false discovery rate. As a later analysis revealed, most CMV-associated TCR beta chains appeared HLA-restricted.

This clone has more than one count but fewer than ten. The target antigen is unknown. Amplification used 60 Vbeta primers and 13 Jbeta primers. Clones were read by immunoSEQ multiplex PCR, and TCRdb kept only the in-frame ones, dropping some. The table lists more than 60,000 clones, under 80% of them singletons. The J segment lost 7 bases and the V segment lost 3 bases, leaving 3 bases of the junction unmatched. Per germline, CDR1 SGDLS and CDR2 YYNGEE. The CDR3 has 12 amino acids. The V call is TRBV9, the J call TRBJ1-2, with 7 positions matching TRBD1. The sample was PBMCs. This receptor was obtained from a man aged 35-49 years in good health and CMV-seropositive. The CDR3 reads CASSDRGFGYTF. The DNA for the CDR3 is TGTGCCAGCAGCGACAGGGGTTTTGGCTACACCTTC.